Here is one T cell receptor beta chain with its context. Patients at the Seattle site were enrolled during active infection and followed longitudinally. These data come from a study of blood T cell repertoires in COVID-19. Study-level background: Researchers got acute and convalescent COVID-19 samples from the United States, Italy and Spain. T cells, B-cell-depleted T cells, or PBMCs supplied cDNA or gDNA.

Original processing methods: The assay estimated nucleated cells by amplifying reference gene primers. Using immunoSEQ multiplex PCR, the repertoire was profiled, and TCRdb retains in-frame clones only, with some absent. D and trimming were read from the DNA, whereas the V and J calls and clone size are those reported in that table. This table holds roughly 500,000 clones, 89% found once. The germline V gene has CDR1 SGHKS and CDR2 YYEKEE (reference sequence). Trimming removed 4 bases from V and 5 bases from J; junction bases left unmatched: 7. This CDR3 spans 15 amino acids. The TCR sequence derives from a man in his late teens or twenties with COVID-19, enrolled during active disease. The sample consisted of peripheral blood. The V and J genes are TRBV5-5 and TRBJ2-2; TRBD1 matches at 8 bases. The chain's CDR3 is CASSIGTGRTGELFF. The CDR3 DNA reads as TGTGCCAGCAGCATAGGGACAGGAAGAACCGGGGAGCTGTTTTTT. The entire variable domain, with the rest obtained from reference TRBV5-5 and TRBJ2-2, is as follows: DAGVTQSPTHLIKTRGQQVTLRCSPISGHKSVSWYQQVLGQGPQFIFQYYEKEERGRGNFPDRFSARQFPNYSSELNVNALLLGDSALYLCASSIGTGRTGELFFGEGSRLTVL.